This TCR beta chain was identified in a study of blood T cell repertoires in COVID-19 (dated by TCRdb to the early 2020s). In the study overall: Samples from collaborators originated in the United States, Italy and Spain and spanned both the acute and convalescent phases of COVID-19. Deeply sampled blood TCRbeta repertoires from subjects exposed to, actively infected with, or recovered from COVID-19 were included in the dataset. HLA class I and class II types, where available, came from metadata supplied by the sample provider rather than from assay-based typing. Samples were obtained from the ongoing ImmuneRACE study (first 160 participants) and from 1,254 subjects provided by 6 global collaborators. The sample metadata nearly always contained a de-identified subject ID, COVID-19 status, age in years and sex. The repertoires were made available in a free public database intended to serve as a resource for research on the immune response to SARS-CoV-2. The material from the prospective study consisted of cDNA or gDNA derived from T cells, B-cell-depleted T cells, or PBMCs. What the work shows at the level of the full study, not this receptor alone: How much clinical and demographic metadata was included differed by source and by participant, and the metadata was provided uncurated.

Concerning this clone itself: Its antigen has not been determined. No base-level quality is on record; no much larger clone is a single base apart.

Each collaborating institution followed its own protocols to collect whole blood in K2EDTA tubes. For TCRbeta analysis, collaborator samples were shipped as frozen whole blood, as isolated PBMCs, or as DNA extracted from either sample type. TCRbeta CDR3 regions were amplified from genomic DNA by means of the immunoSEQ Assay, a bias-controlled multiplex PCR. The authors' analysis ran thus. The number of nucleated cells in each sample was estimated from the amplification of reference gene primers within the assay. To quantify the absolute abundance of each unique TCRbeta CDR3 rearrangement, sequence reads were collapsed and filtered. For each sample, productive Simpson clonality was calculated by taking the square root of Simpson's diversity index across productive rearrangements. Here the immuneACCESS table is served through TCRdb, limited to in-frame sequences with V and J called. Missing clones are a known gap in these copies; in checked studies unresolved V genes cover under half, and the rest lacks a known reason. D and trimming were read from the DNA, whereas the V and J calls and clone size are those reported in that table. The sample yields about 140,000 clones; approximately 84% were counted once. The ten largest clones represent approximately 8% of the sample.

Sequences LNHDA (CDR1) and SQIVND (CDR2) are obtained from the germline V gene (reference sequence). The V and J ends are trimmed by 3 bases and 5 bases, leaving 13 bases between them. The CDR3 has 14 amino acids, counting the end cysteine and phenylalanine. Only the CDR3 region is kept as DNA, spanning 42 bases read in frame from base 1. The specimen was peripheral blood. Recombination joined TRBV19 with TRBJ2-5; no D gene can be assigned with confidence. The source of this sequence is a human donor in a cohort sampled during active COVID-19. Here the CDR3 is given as CASSIGLRSETQYF. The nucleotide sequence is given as TGTGCCAGTAGTATCGGCCTCAGGTCGGAGACCCAGTACTTC.